This T cell receptor (beta chain) was found in a study of shared clonotypes between healthy human individuals. It was CD45RO-negative cells, positively selected for CCR7, that made up naive CD8 cells, with terminally differentiated effector memory CD45RA+ cells excluded. The donor population consisted of healthy HIV-negative adults with no recent acute infections or vaccinations. Profiling relied on immunoSEQ multiplex PCR, and the TCRdb table lists in-frame clones only, not all of them. This repertoire shows around 650,000 clones, 90% to 97% found once; its top ten account for 0.11%. Notes on this clone: Antigen: not known.

Findings and limits, study-wide: The sharing of 4.5% to 5% of naive CD4 clonotypes was seen across a few donors.

Material: naive CD8+ T cells sorted from blood. The TCR was taken from a woman aged 25 to 39 in good health.

DNA of the CDR3: TGTGCCAGCATTATGGACTCGAGGGGGGTCAATGAGCAGTTCTTC. This sequence encodes CASIMDSRGVNEQFF. This rearrangement joins TRBV6-1 to TRBJ2-1, with D perhaps assigned TRBD1 or TRBD2 (6 bases each). The V end was cut by 7 bases, the J end by 6 bases, with 19 bases between. The CDR3 sequence is 15 residues long. In germline, CDR1 is MNHNS, CDR2 SASEGT.